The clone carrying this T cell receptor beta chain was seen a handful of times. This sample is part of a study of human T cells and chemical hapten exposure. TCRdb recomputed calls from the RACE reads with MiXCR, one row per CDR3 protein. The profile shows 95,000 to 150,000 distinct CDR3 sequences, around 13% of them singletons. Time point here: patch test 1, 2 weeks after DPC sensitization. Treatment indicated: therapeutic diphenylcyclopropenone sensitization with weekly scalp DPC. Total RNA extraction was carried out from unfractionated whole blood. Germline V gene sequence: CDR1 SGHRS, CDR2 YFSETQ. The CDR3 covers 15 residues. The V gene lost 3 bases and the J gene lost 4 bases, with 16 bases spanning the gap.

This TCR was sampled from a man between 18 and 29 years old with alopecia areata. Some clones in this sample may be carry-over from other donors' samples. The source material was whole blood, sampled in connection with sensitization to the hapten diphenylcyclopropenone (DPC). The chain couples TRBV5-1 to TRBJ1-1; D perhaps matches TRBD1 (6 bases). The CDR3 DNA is TGCGCCAGCAGCTGGGAACAGGGTTTGGGCACTGAAGCTTTCTTT. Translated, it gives CASSWEQGLGTEAFF.